Included here is one TCR beta chain sequence, with context. It has no known antigen specificity. No base-level quality is on record; no much larger clone is a single base apart. A two-step multiplex PCR amplified TCR-beta CDR3 regions from genomic DNA, and the second step of the PCR added Illumina-compatible adaptors. TCR-beta immunosequencing was carried out on an Illumina platform through the commercial immunoSEQ service. Processing in the source paper ran as follows. Repertoires were described by productive clonality and by Top 10 Clones, which is the percentage of T-cell templates coming from the ten most frequent sequences. Values for productive clonality spanned 0 to 1, where a value of 1 indicated a monoclonal population. Using log10 scatter plots, tumour-associated clones were identified as sequences that made up at least 0.1% of tumour T-cell templates yet were absent from the matched non-adjacent lung. Analyses were done in GraphPad Prism7 and R, with Student's t-tests for two-group comparisons, ANOVA for stages, and linear regression for relationships. Here the immuneACCESS table is served through TCRdb, limited to in-frame sequences with V and J called. Missing clones are a known gap in these copies; in checked studies unresolved V genes cover under half, and the rest lacks a known reason. For V, J and clone size, that table is used; D and trimming come from the DNA. The sample table holds 4,000 to 5,000 clones, of which about three quarters were seen once. The ten largest clones represent around 9% of the sample.

The data were taken from a study of immune cell composition in non-small cell lung cancer (dated by TCRdb to 2015 to 2018). About the study as a whole: Histologic subtype was assigned using H&E plus p63, CK5, Napsin A and TTF-1 immunohistochemistry, mainly lung adenocarcinoma or squamous cell carcinoma. Using Adaptive Biotechnologies, the researchers ran TCR-beta sequencing on around 35 paired NSCLC tumour and non-adjacent lung specimens, along with approximately 24 tumour-only specimens. In supplementary cohort #1, which comprised 10 lung adenocarcinoma cases, paired tumour/lung TCR-beta sequencing was performed and TIL populations were generated so that tumour reactivity could be assessed. Several tumour specimens with TCR-beta data were rare histological subtypes and were excluded from the subtype comparisons.

Summary of the overall study and its limitations: Tumour-associated clones >0.5% were found in nearly half of NSCLC cases, namely in less than 35% of adenocarcinomas versus 75% of squamous carcinomas. Smoking pack-years did not significantly correlate with tumour TCR-beta clonality. The reactivity cohort included only around ten cases, and whether tumour-reactive clones share sequences with the dominant in vivo tumour-associated clones was not shown. In under twelve adenocarcinoma cases, maximal tumour-associated clone frequency correlated strongly with TIL tumour reactivity, whereas overall clonality did not.

Taken from the germline V gene (reference sequence), the CDR1 and CDR2 loops are GTSNPN and SVGIG. V lost 0 bases and J lost 7 bases, and the count of bases not matched to a germline gene is 3. From cysteine to phenylalanine, the CDR3 is 13 amino acids long. This entry keeps only the CDR3 DNA: 39 bases, framed from base 1. Normal lung samples were non-adjacent lung tissue taken as far from the tumour as possible, at least 3 cm away, from the same patient. Genomic DNA was isolated with the QIAamp DNA kit from frozen aliquots of single-cell suspensions that had not been sorted. Tissues arrived within 2 hours after resection and were immediately processed into single-cell suspensions. Tissue was mechanically dissociated and enzymatically digested with DNase I, collagenase I and hyaluronidase for approximately 31 minutes at 37 °C, then filtered and RBC-lysed.

The sample taken for sequencing was non-adjacent lung tissue. The sequence is built from TRBV30 and TRBJ1-2, and 9 junction bases match TRBD1. The sequence was obtained from a human donor with non-small cell lung cancer. The nucleotides are TGTGCCTGGAGTGTACAGGGGGCGGTTGGCTACACCTTC. Its protein is CAWSVQGAVGYTF.